The 2 T cell receptor beta chains given below trace back to one sample, sequenced in a study of shared clonotypes between healthy human individuals. The table came from immunoSEQ multiplex PCR; TCRdb's copy has only in-frame clones and leaves some out. Here the sample spans 850,000 to 1,200,000 clones, about 75% being singletons. The sample was memory CD4+ T cells sorted from blood. Subset: CD45RA-negative fraction. These receptors originate from a young man in good health.

CDR3: CASSGGSPSAPPYNSPLHF. The CDR3 nucleotides are TGTGCCAGCAGTGGTGGCAGTCCCTCTGCCCCGCCGTATAATTCACCCCTCCACTTT. The rearrangement joins TRBV6-4 to TRBJ1-6; no clear D gene. The CDR3 totals 19 residues. CDR1 and CDR2 (germline): MRHNA, SNTAGT. V was trimmed by 4 bases and J by 4 bases, leaving 23 bases between them.

This clone was seen a single time. CDR3 protein: CASSQEGWAGPYEQYF. The CDR3 DNA reads as TGCGCCAGCAGCCAAGAAGGTTGGGCAGGGCCCTACGAGCAGTACTTC. The V gene is TRBV4-1, the J gene TRBJ2-7; perhaps TRBD1 as D (5 bases). The CDR3 extends over 16 amino acids. Trimming left V 0 bases short and J 2 bases short, with 14 bases between. From germline, CDR1 is MGHRA and CDR2 YSYEKL.